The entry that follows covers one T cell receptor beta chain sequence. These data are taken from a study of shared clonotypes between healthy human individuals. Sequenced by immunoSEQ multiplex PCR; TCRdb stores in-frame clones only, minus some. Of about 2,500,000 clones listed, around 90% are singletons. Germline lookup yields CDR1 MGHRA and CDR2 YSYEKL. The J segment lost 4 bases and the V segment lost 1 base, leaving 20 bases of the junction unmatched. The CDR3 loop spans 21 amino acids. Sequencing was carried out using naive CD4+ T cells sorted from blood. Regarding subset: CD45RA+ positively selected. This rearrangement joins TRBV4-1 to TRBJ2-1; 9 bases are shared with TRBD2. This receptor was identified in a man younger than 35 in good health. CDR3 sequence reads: CASSQGTPSGVTRRDYNEQFF. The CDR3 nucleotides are TGCGCCAGCAGCCAAGGGACCCCTAGCGGGGTTACAAGGCGAGATTACAATGAGCAGTTCTTC.